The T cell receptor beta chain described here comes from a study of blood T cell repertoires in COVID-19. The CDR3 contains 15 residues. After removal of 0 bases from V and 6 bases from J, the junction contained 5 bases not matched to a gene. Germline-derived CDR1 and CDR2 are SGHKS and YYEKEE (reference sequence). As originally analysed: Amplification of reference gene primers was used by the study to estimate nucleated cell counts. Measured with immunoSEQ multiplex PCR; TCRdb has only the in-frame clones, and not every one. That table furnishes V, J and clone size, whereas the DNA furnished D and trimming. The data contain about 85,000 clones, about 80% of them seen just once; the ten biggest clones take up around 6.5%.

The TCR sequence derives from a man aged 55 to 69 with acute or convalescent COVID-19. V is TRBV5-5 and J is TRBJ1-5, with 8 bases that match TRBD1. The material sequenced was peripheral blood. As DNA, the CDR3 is TGTGCCAGCAGCTTGGGACAGGGGTTCGGTCAGCCCCAGCATTTT. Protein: CASSLGQGFGQPQHF.